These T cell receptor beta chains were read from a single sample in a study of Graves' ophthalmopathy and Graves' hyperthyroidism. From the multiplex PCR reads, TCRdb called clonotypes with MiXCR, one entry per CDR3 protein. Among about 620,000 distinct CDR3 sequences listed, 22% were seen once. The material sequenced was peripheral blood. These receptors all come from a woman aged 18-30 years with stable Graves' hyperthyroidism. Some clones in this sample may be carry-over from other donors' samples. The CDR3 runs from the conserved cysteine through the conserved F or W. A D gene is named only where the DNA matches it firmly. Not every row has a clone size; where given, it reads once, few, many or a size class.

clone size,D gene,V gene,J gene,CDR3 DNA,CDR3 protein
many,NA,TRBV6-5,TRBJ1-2,TGTGCCAGCAGTTACTTCAGGGGCGATGGCTACACCTTC,CASSYFRGDGYTF
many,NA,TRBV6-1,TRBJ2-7,TGTGCCAGCAGCCTAGGAAGGGGTCGCTCCTACGAGCAGTACTTC,CASSLGRGRSYEQYF
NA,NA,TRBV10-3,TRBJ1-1,TGTGCCATCAGGGATCCCGACAGGATTCATACTGAAGCTTTCTTT,CAIRDPDRIHTEAFF
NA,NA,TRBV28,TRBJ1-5,TGTGCCAGCATGGACAATCAGCCCCAGCATTTT,CASMDNQPQHF
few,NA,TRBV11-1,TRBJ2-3,TGTGCCAGCAGCTTATTAGAAGGGGTTGCAGATACGCAGTATTTT,CASSLLEGVADTQYF
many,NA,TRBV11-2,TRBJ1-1,TGTGCCAGCAGCTTAGTAGACACAATTACAGAAGCTTTCTTT,CASSLVDTITEAFF
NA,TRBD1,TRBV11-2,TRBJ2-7,TGTGCCAGCAGCAATTGGGACAGCTCCTACGAGCAGTACTTC,CASSNWDSSYEQYF
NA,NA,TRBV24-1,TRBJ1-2,TGTGCCACCAGTGAAGTGGTACGGATAGGGGGTTACACCTTC,CATSEVVRIGGYTF
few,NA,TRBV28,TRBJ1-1,TGTGCCAGCAGTCTTATAGCCGCAGAAGACACTGAAGCTTTCTTT,CASSLIAAEDTEAFF
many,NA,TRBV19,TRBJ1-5,TGTGCCAGTAGTGGATGGGGGAATTACCAGCCCCAGCATTTT,CASSGWGNYQPQHF
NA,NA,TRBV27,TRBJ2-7,TGTGCCAGCAGCCCGGGGTTCACCTACGAGCAGTACTTC,CASSPGFTYEQYF
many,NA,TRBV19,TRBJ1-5,TGTGCCAGTAGTATAGGGAAGGGGAGTCTTCAGCCCCAGCATTTT,CASSIGKGSLQPQHF
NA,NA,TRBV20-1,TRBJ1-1,TGCAGTGCTAGAGATCCCCGAACCGGCGGTGCTATGAACACTGAAGCTTTCTTT,CSARDPRTGGAMNTEAFF
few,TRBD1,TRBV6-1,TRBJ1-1,TGTGCCAGCAGTGAACGCAGGACAGGGTGGACTGAAGCTTTCTTT,CASSERRTGWTEAFF
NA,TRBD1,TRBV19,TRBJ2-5,TGTGCCAGTAGTCCTACCGGGACAGCGTACCAAGAGACCCAGTACTTC,CASSPTGTAYQETQYF
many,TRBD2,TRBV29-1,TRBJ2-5,TGCAGCGTTGGGCCTCCGGGGGGAGAGACCCAGTACTTC,CSVGPPGGETQYF
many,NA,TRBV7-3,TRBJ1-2,TGTGCCAGCAGCTTAACGCCGGGAGAAAAATCCTATGGCTACACCTTC,CASSLTPGEKSYGYTF